These 16 T cell receptor beta chains came from one sample sequenced in a study of blood T cell repertoires in COVID-19. TCRdb's copy holds only in-frame clones and misses some; the assay was immunoSEQ multiplex PCR. The sample has about 350,000 clones, about 90% seen once. Sequencing was done on a sample of PBMCs or T cells enriched from blood (not recorded which). Receptors were obtained from a woman in her 30s who had recovered from COVID-19.

This rearrangement joins TRBV28 to TRBJ1-2, with 11 bases lining up with TRBD1. J gave up 5 bases and V 5 bases, and 7 bases lay outside the gene matches. The CDR3 runs to 15 residues. Germline CDR1 and CDR2: MDHEN and SYDVKM. As DNA, the CDR3 is TGTGCCAGCAGTCCCGGGACAGGGGGTTGGTATGGCTACACCTTC. Its protein product is CASSPGTGGWYGYTF.

DNA of the CDR3: TGTGCCAGCAGCGGGGGACTCCGAAGAGAGACCCAGTACTTC. Translation gives CASSGGLRRETQYF. The chain recombines TRBV5-6 with TRBJ2-5, with a possible D match to TRBD2 (6 bases). The V gene's germline CDR1 is SGHDT and CDR2 YYEEEE. Trimming pared 4 bases from V and 4 bases from J, leaving 14 bases between. The CDR3 totals 14 residues. Filled out from reference TRBV5-6 and TRBJ2-5, the complete variable domain reads DAGVTQSPTHLIKTRGQQVTLRCSPKSGHDTVSWYQQALGQGPQFIFQYYEEEERQRGNFPDRFSGHQFPNYSSELNVNALLLGDSALYLCASSGGLRRETQYFGPGTRLLVL.

The chain joins TRBV6-5 to TRBJ1-6; tentative D call: TRBD1 (5 bases). V lost 2 bases and J 6 bases, leaving 11 bases between the germline ends. The CDR3 is 15 amino acids. Germline CDR1 is MNHEY and CDR2 is SVGAGI. This CDR3 is CASSYGDRFNSPLHF. DNA for the CDR3: TGTGCCAGCAGTTACGGTGACAGATTTAATTCACCCCTCCACTTT.

The chain couples TRBV7-2 to TRBJ2-7; maybe TRBD2 (5 bases). The CDR3 length is 13 residues. The germline CDR1 and CDR2 sequences are SGHTA and FQGNSA. V dropped 1 base and J dropped 6 bases, with 10 bases sitting between them. The CDR3 here is CASSLGGFSEQYF. The CDR3 nucleotides read TGTGCCAGCAGCTTAGGCGGGTTCAGCGAGCAGTACTTC.

V usage is TRBV5-4 and J usage is TRBJ2-2, with 15 bases aligning to TRBD2. CDR1 is SGHNT and CDR2 is YYREEE in the germline V gene (reference sequence). After removal of 2 bases from V and 5 bases from J, the junction contained 4 bases not matched to a gene. This CDR3 has 17 residues. CDR3 coding DNA: TGTGCCAGCAGCTTTGGACTAGCGGGAGGGCGGACCGGGGAGCTGTTTTTT. It specifies CASSFGLAGGRTGELFF.

The V and J genes are TRBV7-6 and TRBJ2-3; D ambiguous. V was trimmed by 5 bases and J by 6 bases, leaving 9 bases between them. This CDR3 is 12 amino acids long. Germline CDR1 is SGHVS and CDR2 is FNYEAQ. The CDR3 sequence: CASSLMRDTQYF. For the CDR3, the DNA is TGTGCCAGCAGCCTAATGCGGGATACGCAGTATTTT.

CDR3 nucleotide sequence: TGTGCCAGCAGTCGGGGACAGGGGCCACCATTGAACACTGAAGCTTTCTTT. It is translated as CASSRGQGPPLNTEAFF. The genes are TRBV11-2 and TRBJ1-1, with 10 nucleotides matching TRBD1. The CDR3 is made up of 17 amino acids. Germline CDR1 SGHAT, CDR2 FQNNGV. J was trimmed by 0 bases and V by 6 bases; bases with no gene match: 10.

The chain couples TRBV18 to TRBJ1-2; D possibly corresponds to TRBD1 (6 bases). Per the germline V gene, CDR1 is KGHSH and CDR2 is LQKENI. The CDR3 runs to 13 residues. V was clipped by 6 bases and J by 6 bases, with 14 bases between them. CDR3 region: CASSPGTSNGYTF. Written as DNA, the CDR3 is TGTGCCAGCTCCCCCGGGACAAGCAATGGCTACACCTTC.

The chain recombines TRBV7-2 with TRBJ2-7; D call uncertain. Per the germline V gene, CDR1 is SGHTA and CDR2 is FQGNSA. The CDR3 contains 15 residues. The ends were cut back, 2 bases at V and 0 bases at J, with 11 bases in the middle. The CDR3 loop is CASSLKTWSSYEQYF. CDR3 coding DNA: TGTGCCAGCAGCTTAAAAACCTGGAGCTCCTACGAGCAGTACTTC.

The chain recombines TRBV29-1 with TRBJ2-7, with 10 bases lining up with TRBD2. The CDR3 has 15 residues. V shed 3 bases, J shed 1 base, and the junction held 6 bases outside the gene matches. Germline V gives CDR1 SQVTM, CDR2 ANQGSEA. The CDR3 protein is CSVDGKTSGSYEQYF. The DNA for the CDR3 is TGCAGCGTTGATGGGAAGACTAGCGGGTCCTACGAGCAGTACTTC.

The chain recombines TRBV28 with TRBJ2-7, with 7 nucleotides matching TRBD2. The V segment lost 2 bases and the J segment 0 bases; nucleotides outside the gene matches: 4. This CDR3 comprises 15 residues. Germline V gene data show CDR1 as MDHEN and CDR2 as SYDVKM. CDR3 loop: CASSLHRDYSYEQYF. The CDR3 nucleotides are TGTGCCAGCAGTTTACATCGGGACTACTCCTACGAGCAGTACTTC.

The chain has TRBV13 and TRBJ2-3; 8 nucleotides align to TRBD1. Germline assignment: CDR1 PRHDT and CDR2 FYEKMQ (reference sequence). The V gene end was trimmed by 2 bases and the J gene end by 1 base; junction bases not matched to a gene: 8. The length of the CDR3 is 17 residues. The CDR3, as DNA: TGTGCCAGCAGCTTAAATCAGGGGGCGCGTGGCACAGATACGCAGTATTTT. This codes for CASSLNQGARGTDTQYF.

This clone turned up a few times. V is TRBV5-1 and J is TRBJ2-1; perhaps TRBD1 as D (5 bases). Trimming removed 3 bases at V and 2 bases at J, with 12 bases between. This CDR3 contains 15 residues. CDR1 is SGHRS and CDR2 is YFSETQ in the germline V gene. This chain's CDR3 is CASSSQGSAYNEQFF. The CDR3 DNA reads TGCGCCAGCAGCTCGCAGGGTTCGGCCTACAATGAGCAGTTCTTC. Filled out from reference TRBV5-1 and TRBJ2-1, the complete variable domain reads KAGVTQTPRYLIKTRGQQVTLSCSPISGHRSVSWYQQTPGQGLQFLFEYFSETQRNKGNFPGRFSGRQFSNSRSEMNVSTLELGDSALYLCASSSQGSAYNEQFFGPGTRLTVL.

The chain employs TRBV19 and TRBJ1-3; 11 bases are shared with TRBD1. The V gene end was trimmed by 9 bases and the J gene end by 6 bases; junction bases not matched to a gene: 7. This CDR3 spans 14 amino acids. Per the germline V gene, CDR1 is LNHDA and CDR2 is SQIVND (reference sequence). The CDR3 here is CASTRTGGENTIYF. The CDR3 DNA sequence: TGTGCCAGCACCCGGACAGGGGGCGAAAACACCATATATTTT.

This clone was seen a single time. The chain joins TRBV5-1 to TRBJ2-3; no clear D gene. The V gene lost 0 bases and the J gene lost 2 bases, with 7 bases spanning the gap. The CDR3 runs to 14 residues. Germline V CDR1 and CDR2: SGHRS, YFSETQ. The CDR3 spells CASSLEQNTDTQYF. Written as DNA, the CDR3 is TGCGCCAGCAGCTTGGAACAGAACACAGATACGCAGTATTTT.

The chain recombines TRBV27 with TRBJ2-3; TRBD1 aligns across 7 bases. The CDR3 sequence is 15 residues long. V dropped 4 bases and J dropped 1; count of bases not matched to a gene: 5. Germline V gene sequence: CDR1 MNHEY, CDR2 SMNVEV (reference sequence). Written as DNA, the CDR3 is TGTGCCAGCAGTTCTGAGGGGGCGGGCACAGATACGCAGTATTTT. Its translation: CASSSEGAGTDTQYF.